This is a list of T cell receptor beta chains from one sample in a study of cytomegalovirus exposure and HLA in healthy donors. The protocol was immunoSEQ multiplex PCR, while the TCRdb copy is restricted to in-frame clones and leaves out a portion. The table includes 100,000 or so clones, about 62% detected once. The sample taken for sequencing was PBMCs. The receptors shown here come from a human donor in good health. Both conserved end residues are part of each CDR3. The D gene is left open where the match is weak. Clone sizes are given selectively: once, few, many, or a class where the clone is expanded.

clone_size,d_call,v_call,j_call,cdr3_aa,cdr3_nt
NA,TRBD1,TRBV5-6,TRBJ2-5,CASSPTRDRPYGRETQYF,TGTGCCAGCAGCCCCACCCGGGACAGGCCGTATGGGCGAGAGACCCAGTACTTC
few,NA,TRBV19,TRBJ2-7,CASSRTVTAYEQYF,TGTGCCAGTAGTAGGACAGTAACAGCCTACGAGCAGTACTTC
NA,NA,TRBV28,TRBJ2-7,CASSPAGPYEQYF,TGTGCCAGCAGCCCTGCGGGACCCTACGAGCAGTACTTC
NA,NA,TRBV6-4,TRBJ2-6,CASSPGIGANVLTF,TGTGCCAGCAGTCCAGGAATTGGGGCCAACGTCCTGACTTTC
NA,NA,TRBV28,TRBJ2-3,CASSLPGGSGGTQYF,TGTGCCAGCAGTTTACCGGGTGGGAGTGGAGGTACGCAGTATTTT
NA,NA,TRBV29-1,TRBJ1-1,CRGGQTNTEAFF,TGCAGAGGAGGGCAGACGAACACTGAAGCTTTCTTT
NA,NA,TRBV28,TRBJ1-2,CASGTGGYTF,TGTGCCAGCGGTACAGGTGGCTACACCTTC
many,NA,TRBV6-1,TRBJ2-2,CASSGGQHTGELFF,TGTGCCAGCAGTGGGGGACAACACACCGGGGAGCTGTTTTTT
NA,TRBD1,TRBV29-1,TRBJ1-2,CSVVTGAYGYTF,TGCAGCGTGGTAACAGGGGCCTATGGCTACACCTTC
NA,TRBD1,TRBV6-4,TRBJ2-6,CASSDRTGSGANVLTF,TGTGCCAGCAGTGACCGGACAGGGTCTGGGGCCAACGTCCTGACTTTC
NA,NA,TRBV29-1,TRBJ2-7,CSVENSYEQYF,TGCAGCGTTGAGAACAGCTACGAGCAGTACTTC
few,NA,TRBV19,TRBJ1-1,CASSIRGGREAFF,TGTGCCAGTAGTATCAGGGGTGGGCGTGAAGCTTTCTTT
NA,TRBD1,TRBV6-5,TRBJ2-7,CASSPYGQGYEQYF,TGTGCCAGCAGTCCTTACGGACAGGGCTACGAGCAGTACTTC
NA,NA,TRBV5-8,TRBJ1-1,CASSLVIGAFF,TGTGCCAGCAGCTTGGTTATCGGAGCTTTCTTT
NA,NA,TRBV7-2,TRBJ2-1,CASSLTGNEQFF,TGTGCCAGCAGCTTAACGGGCAATGAGCAGTTCTTC
NA,TRBD2,TRBV5-1,TRBJ2-2,CASSSTSGLNTGELFF,TGCGCCAGCAGCTCAACTAGCGGGTTGAACACCGGGGAGCTGTTTTTT
NA,TRBD1,TRBV9,TRBJ1-2,CASSVSPQVGGGLDGYTF,TGTGCCAGCAGCGTAAGTCCCCAGGTAGGAGGGGGCTTGGATGGCTACACCTTC
NA,NA,TRBV27,TRBJ2-1,CASSLHGGEQFF,TGTGCCAGCAGTTTACACGGCGGTGAGCAGTTCTTC
once,TRBD2,TRBV4-1,TRBJ2-7,CASSPRLAGGSSSYEQYF,TGCGCCAGCAGCCCCAGACTAGCGGGAGGGAGCAGCTCCTACGAGCAGTACTTC
NA,NA,TRBV10-3,TRBJ2-5,CAISVLQGLEQYF,TGTGCCATCAGTGTGTTGCAGGGGCTGGAGCAGTACTTC
few,NA,TRBV27,TRBJ2-1,CASSLTRVPVSSYNEQFF,TGTGCCAGCAGTTTAACCAGGGTCCCCGTGAGCTCCTACAATGAGCAGTTCTTC
NA,NA,TRBV7-6,TRBJ1-2,CASSSTGFYGYTF,TGTGCCAGCAGCTCAACAGGGTTCTATGGCTACACCTTC
NA,TRBD1,TRBV30,TRBJ1-5,CAWSAGQGAAQPQHF,TGTGCCTGGAGTGCCGGCCAGGGGGCAGCTCAGCCCCAGCATTTT
NA,NA,TRBV5-1,TRBJ2-1,CASRPPSDPPLGGHEQFF,TGCGCCAGCAGGCCCCCTAGCGACCCCCCGTTGGGGGGGCATGAGCAGTTCTTC
NA,TRBD2,TRBV9,TRBJ2-1,CASSAGGYNEQFF,TGTGCCAGCAGCGCGGGGGGTTACAATGAGCAGTTCTTC
once,TRBD1,TRBV30,TRBJ1-4,CAWSVDRAQEKLFF,TGTGCCTGGAGTGTAGACAGGGCTCAGGAAAAACTGTTTTTT
NA,NA,TRBV19,TRBJ1-3,CASRDSLSGNTIYF,TGTGCCAGTAGGGACAGCCTCTCTGGAAACACCATATATTTT
NA,NA,TRBV7-2,TRBJ2-3,CASSLAAVPTDTQYF,TGTGCCAGCAGCTTAGCTGCGGTACCCACAGATACGCAGTATTTT
NA,NA,TRBV10-3,TRBJ1-3,CAISESGGIGNTIYF,TGTGCCATCAGTGAGTCTGGCGGGATTGGAAACACCATATATTTT
NA,NA,TRBV6-5,TRBJ1-5,CASSSQGNQPQHF,TGTGCCAGCAGCTCACAGGGAAATCAGCCCCAGCATTTT
NA,TRBD1,TRBV5-1,TRBJ2-1,CASSLGTGVSEQFF,TGCGCCAGCAGCTTGGGGACAGGGGTAAGTGAGCAGTTCTTC
NA,NA,TRBV6-5,TRBJ1-5,CASSPGEGGDQPQHF,TGTGCCAGCAGCCCCGGAGAGGGCGGGGATCAGCCCCAGCATTTT
once,NA,TRBV19,TRBJ1-1,CASSTAGTRKNTEAFF,TGTGCCAGTAGTACCGCGGGGACGAGAAAGAACACTGAAGCTTTCTTT
NA,TRBD2,TRBV7-9,TRBJ2-7,CASSLASSAGTYEQYF,TGTGCCAGCAGCTTAGCCTCTTCAGCGGGAACTTACGAGCAGTACTTC
NA,NA,TRBV5-1,TRBJ2-7,CASSLAAAQEQYF,TGCGCCAGCAGCTTGGCCGCGGCCCAGGAGCAGTACTTC
NA,NA,TRBV28,TRBJ1-5,CASSLWRLNSNQPQHF,TGTGCCAGCAGTTTATGGAGGCTAAATAGCAATCAGCCCCAGCATTTT
NA,TRBD2,TRBV30,TRBJ2-7,CAWSRPRLAGYEQYF,TGTGCCTGGAGTCGACCCCGACTAGCGGGTTACGAGCAGTACTTC
NA,NA,TRBV6-5,TRBJ2-2,CASSYSNVGELFF,TGTGCCAGCAGTTATAGTAACGTTGGGGAGCTGTTTTTT
NA,NA,TRBV30,TRBJ2-7,CAWSIGGGGEQYF,TGTGCCTGGAGTATCGGGGGAGGAGGGGAGCAGTACTTC
NA,NA,TRBV5-1,TRBJ2-2,CASSQGRNTGKLFF,TGCGCCAGCAGCCAAGGACGAAACACCGGGAAGCTGTTTTTT
NA,NA,TRBV13,TRBJ2-7,CASSAPGLGEQYF,TGTGCCAGCAGCGCCCCGGGGTTGGGCGAGCAGTACTTC
NA,NA,TRBV5-5,TRBJ2-7,CASSLVASYEQYF,TGTGCCAGCAGCTTGGTTGCTAGCTACGAGCAGTACTTC
NA,NA,TRBV7-3,TRBJ2-3,CASSLIGGRGTDTQYF,TGTGCCAGCAGCCTAATCGGGGGACGGGGCACAGATACGCAGTATTTT
NA,TRBD1,TRBV5-5,TRBJ2-7,CASSFSGQGYEQYF,TGTGCCAGCAGCTTCTCTGGACAGGGCTACGAGCAGTACTTC
NA,TRBD2,TRBV28,TRBJ2-3,CASRRGVGGRAMDTQYF,TGTGCCAGCAGAAGGGGCGTTGGCGGGAGGGCCATGGATACGCAGTATTTT
NA,NA,TRBV28,TRBJ2-3,CASSLEGPDTQYF,TGTGCCAGCAGTTTGGAGGGGCCCGATACGCAGTATTTT
NA,NA,TRBV27,TRBJ2-2,CASTPGPITFKTGELFF,TGTGCCAGCACGCCAGGGCCCATTACCTTCAAGACCGGGGAGCTGTTTTTT
NA,NA,TRBV19,TRBJ1-1,CASSIDPSGITEAFF,TGTGCCAGTAGTATAGATCCCTCGGGGATCACTGAAGCTTTCTTT
few,TRBD2,TRBV4-1,TRBJ2-2,CASSQGLAGAPTGELFF,TGCGCCAGCAGCCAAGGACTAGCGGGAGCCCCCACCGGGGAGCTGTTTTTT